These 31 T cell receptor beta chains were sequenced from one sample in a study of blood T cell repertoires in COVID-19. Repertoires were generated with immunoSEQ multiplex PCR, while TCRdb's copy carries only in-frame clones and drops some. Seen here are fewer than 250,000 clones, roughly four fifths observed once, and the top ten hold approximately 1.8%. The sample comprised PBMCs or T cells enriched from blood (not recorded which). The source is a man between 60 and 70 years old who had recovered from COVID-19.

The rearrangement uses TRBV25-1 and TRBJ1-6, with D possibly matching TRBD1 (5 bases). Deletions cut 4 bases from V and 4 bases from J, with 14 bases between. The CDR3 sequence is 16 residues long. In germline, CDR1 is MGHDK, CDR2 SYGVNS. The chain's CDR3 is CASSGYKQGYNSPLHF. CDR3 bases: TGTGCCAGCAGTGGATACAAGCAGGGATATAATTCACCCCTCCACTTT. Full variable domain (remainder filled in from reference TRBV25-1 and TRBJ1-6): EADIYQTPRYLVIGTGKKITLECSQTMGHDKMYWYQQDPGMELHLIHYSYGVNSTEKGDLSSESTVSRIRTEHFPLTLESARPSHTSQYLCASSGYKQGYNSPLHFGNGTRLTVT.

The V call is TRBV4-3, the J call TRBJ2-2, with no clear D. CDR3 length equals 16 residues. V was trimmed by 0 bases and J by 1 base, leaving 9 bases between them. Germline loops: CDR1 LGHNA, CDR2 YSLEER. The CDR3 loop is CASSQDAAQNTGELFF. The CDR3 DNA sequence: TGCGCCAGCAGCCAAGACGCGGCTCAGAACACCGGGGAGCTGTTTTTT.

The CDR3 DNA sequence: TGTGCCAGCAGTTGGGTGACAGGACACAATGAGCAGTTCTTC. Encoded protein: CASSWVTGHNEQFF. This chain connects TRBV6-2 or TRBV6-3 to TRBJ2-1; tentatively, D is TRBD1 (6 bases). CDR1 is MNHEY, CDR2 SVGEGT, per germline. The germline V and J ends were trimmed by 4 bases and 5 bases, with 12 bases remaining between them. The CDR3 is made up of 14 amino acids.

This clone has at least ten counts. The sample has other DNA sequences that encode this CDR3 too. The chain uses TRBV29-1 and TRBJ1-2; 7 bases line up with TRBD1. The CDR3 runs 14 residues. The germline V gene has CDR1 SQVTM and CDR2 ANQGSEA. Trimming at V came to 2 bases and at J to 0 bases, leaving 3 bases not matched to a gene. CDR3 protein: CSVERQGANYGYTF. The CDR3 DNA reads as TGCAGCGTTGAACGGCAGGGGGCTAACTATGGCTACACCTTC.

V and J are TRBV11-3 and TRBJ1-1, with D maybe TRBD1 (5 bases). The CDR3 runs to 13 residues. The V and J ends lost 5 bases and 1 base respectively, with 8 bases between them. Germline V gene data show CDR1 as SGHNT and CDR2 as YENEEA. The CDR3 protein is CASSNDRNTEAFF. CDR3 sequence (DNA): TGTGCCAGCAGCAACGACAGGAACACTGAAGCTTTCTTT.

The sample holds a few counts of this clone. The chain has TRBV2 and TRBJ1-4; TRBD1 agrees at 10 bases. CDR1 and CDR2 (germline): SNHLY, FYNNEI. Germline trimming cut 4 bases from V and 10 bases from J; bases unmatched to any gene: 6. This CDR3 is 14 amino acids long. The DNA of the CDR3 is TGTGCCAGCAGTGCTCCGGGACAGGGGTCAAAACTGTTTTTT. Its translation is CASSAPGQGSKLFF.

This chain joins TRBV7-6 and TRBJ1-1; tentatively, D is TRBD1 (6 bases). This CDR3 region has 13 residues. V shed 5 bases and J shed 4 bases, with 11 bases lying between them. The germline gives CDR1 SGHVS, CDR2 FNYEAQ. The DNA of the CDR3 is TGTGCCAGCAGCCCGCAGGGGCTCACTGAAGCTTTCTTT. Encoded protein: CASSPQGLTEAFF. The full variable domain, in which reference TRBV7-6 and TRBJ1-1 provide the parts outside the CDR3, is GAGVSQSPRYKVTKRGQDVALRCDPISGHVSLYWYRQALGQGPEFLTYFNYEAQQDKSGLPNDRFSAERPEGSISTLTIQRTEQRDSAMYRCASSPQGLTEAFFGQGTRLTVV.

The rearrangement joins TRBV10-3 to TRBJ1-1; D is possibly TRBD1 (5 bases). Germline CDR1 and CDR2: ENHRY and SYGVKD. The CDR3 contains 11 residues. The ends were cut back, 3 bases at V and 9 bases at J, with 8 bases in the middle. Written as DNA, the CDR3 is TGTGCCATCAGTGAAGCAGGGAAAGCTTTCTTT. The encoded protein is CAISEAGKAFF.

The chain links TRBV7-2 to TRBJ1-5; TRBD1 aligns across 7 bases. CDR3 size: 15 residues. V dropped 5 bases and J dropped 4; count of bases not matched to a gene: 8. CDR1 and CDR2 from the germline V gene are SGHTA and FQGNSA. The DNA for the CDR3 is TGTGCCAGCAGCATCTTTGGACAGGAGAATCAGCCCCAGCATTTT. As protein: CASSIFGQENQPQHF.

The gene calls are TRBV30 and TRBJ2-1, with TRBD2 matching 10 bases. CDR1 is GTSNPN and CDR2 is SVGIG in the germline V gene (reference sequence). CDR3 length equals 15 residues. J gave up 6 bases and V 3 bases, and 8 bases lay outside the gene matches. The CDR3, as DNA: TGTGCCTGGAGAATAGCGGGGGGCCAGGGCAATGAGCAGTTCTTC. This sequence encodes CAWRIAGGQGNEQFF.

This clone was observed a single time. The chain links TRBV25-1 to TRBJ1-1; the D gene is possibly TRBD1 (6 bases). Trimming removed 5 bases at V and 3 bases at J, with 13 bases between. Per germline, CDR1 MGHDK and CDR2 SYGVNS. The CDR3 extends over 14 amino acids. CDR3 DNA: TGTGCCAGCAGTCCATGGGGACATCACACTGAAGCTTTCTTT. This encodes CASSPWGHHTEAFF. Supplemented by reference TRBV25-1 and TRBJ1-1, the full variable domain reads EADIYQTPRYLVIGTGKKITLECSQTMGHDKMYWYQQDPGMELHLIHYSYGVNSTEKGDLSSESTVSRIRTEHFPLTLESARPSHTSQYLCASSPWGHHTEAFFGQGTRLTVV.

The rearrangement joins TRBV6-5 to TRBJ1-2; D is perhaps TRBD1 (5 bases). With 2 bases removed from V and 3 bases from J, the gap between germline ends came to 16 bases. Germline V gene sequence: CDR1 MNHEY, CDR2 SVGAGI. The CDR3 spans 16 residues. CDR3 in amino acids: CASSYLDSIRDYGYTF. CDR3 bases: TGTGCCAGCAGTTACCTCGACAGTATAAGGGACTATGGCTACACCTTC.

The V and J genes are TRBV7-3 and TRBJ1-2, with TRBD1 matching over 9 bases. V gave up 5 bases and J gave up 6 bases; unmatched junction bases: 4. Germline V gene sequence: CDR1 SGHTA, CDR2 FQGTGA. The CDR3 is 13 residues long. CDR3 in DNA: TGTGCCAGCAGCCTGGGACAGGGAGATGGCTACACCTTC. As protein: CASSLGQGDGYTF.

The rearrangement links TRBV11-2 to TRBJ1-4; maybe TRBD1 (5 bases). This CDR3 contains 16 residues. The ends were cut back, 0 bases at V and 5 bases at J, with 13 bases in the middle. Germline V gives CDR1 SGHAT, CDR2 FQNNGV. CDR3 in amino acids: CASSLDRAGSNEKLFF. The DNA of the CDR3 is TGTGCCAGCAGCTTAGATCGAGCAGGGTCCAATGAAAAACTGTTTTTT.

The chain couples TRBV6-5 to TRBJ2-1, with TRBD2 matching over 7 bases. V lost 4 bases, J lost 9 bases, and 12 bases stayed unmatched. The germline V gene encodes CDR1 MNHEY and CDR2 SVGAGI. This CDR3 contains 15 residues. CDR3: CASSWTSGIIGEQFF. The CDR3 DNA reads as TGTGCCAGCAGTTGGACTAGTGGGATAATCGGTGAGCAGTTCTTC.

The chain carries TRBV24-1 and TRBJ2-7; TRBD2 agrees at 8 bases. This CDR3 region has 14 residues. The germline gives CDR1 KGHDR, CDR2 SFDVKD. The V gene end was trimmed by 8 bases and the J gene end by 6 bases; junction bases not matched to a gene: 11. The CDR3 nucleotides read TGTGCCACCAAGCCGGGGGGGGCTCCTTCCGAGCAGTACTTC. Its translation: CATKPGGAPSEQYF.

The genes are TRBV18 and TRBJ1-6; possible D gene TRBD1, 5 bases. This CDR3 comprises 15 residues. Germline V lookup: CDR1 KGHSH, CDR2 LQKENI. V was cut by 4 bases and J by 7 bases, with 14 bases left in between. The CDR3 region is CASSRGGEGNSPLHF. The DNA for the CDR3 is TGTGCCAGCTCACGGGGAGGGGAAGGCAATTCACCCCTCCACTTT. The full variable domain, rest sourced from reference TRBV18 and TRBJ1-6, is NAGVMQNPRHLVRRRGQEARLRCSPMKGHSHVYWYRQLPEEGLKFMVYLQKENIIDESGMPKERFSAEFPKEGPSILRIQQVVRGDSAAYFCASSRGGEGNSPLHFGNGTRLTVT.

CDR3 sequence: CAWSVRLAGTLSETQYF. The CDR3 DNA reads TGTGCCTGGAGTGTACGACTAGCGGGGACCCTGTCCGAGACCCAGTACTTC. The chain uses TRBV30 and TRBJ2-5; TRBD2 agrees at 11 bases. The CDR3 contains 17 residues. J was trimmed by 5 bases and V by 0 bases; bases with no gene match: 11. Germline CDR1 reads GTSNPN; CDR2 reads SVGIG (reference sequence).

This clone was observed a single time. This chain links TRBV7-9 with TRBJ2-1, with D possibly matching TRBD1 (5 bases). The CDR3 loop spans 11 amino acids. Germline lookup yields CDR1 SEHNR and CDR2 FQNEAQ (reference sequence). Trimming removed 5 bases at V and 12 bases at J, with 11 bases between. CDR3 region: CASSQGLGQFF. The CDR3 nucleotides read TGTGCCAGCAGCCAGGGTTTAGGGCAGTTCTTC.

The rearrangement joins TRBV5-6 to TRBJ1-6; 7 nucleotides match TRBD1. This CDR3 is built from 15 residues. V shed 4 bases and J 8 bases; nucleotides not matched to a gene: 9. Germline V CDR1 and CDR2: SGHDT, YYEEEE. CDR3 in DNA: TGTGCCAGCAGCCGAAACGGACAGGAGTATTCACCCCTCCACTTT. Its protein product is CASSRNGQEYSPLHF. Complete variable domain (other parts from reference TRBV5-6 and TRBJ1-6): DAGVTQSPTHLIKTRGQQVTLRCSPKSGHDTVSWYQQALGQGPQFIFQYYEEEERQRGNFPDRFSGHQFPNYSSELNVNALLLGDSALYLCASSRNGQEYSPLHFGNGTRLTVT.

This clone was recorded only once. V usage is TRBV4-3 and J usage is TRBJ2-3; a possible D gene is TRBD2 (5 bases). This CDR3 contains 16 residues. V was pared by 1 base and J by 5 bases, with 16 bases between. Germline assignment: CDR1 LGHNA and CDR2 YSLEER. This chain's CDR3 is CASSQGIGLAGDTQYF. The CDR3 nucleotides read TGCGCCAGCAGCCAAGGGATTGGGCTAGCAGGAGATACGCAGTATTTT.

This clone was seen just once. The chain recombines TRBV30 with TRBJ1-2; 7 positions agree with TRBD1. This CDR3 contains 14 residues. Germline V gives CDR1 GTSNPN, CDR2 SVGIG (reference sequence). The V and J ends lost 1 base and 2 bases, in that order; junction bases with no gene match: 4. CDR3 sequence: CAWSEGARNYGYTF. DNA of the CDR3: TGTGCCTGGAGTGAGGGGGCCAGGAACTATGGCTACACCTTC.

In nucleotides, the CDR3 is TGTGCCAGCAGTTATAACCGGGACAGGGGTCGGGAGCAGTACTTC. Amino acids: CASSYNRDRGREQYF. The V gene is TRBV11-1, the J gene TRBJ2-7; 10 bases are shared with TRBD1. The CDR3 loop spans 15 amino acids. Germline CDR1 SGHAT, CDR2 FQDESV (reference sequence). Trimming cost V 6 bases and J 7 bases; bases outside gene matches: 12.

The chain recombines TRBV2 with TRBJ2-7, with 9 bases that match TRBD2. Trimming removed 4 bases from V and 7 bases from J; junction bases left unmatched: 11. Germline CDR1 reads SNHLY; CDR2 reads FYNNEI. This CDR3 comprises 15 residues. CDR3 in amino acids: CASSGRLAGPGEQYF. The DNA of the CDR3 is TGTGCCAGCAGTGGGCGTCTAGCGGGGCCGGGGGAGCAGTACTTC. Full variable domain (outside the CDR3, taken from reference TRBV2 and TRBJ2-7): EPEVTQTPSHQVTQMGQEVILRCVPISNHLYFYWYRQILGQKVEFLVSFYNNEISEKSEIFDDQFSVERPDGSNFTLKIRSTKLEDSAMYFCASSGRLAGPGEQYFGPGTRLTVT.

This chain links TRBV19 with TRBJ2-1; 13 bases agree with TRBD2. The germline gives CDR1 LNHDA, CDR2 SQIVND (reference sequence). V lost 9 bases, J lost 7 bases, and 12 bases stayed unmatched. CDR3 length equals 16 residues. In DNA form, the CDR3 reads TGTGCCAGCTCACAACTAGCGGGGGGGCCGGCAAATGAGCAGTTCTTC. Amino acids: CASSQLAGGPANEQFF.

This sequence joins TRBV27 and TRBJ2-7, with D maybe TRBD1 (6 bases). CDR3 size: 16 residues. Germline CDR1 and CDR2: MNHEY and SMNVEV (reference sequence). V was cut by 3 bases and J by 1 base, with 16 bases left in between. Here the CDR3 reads CASSFGGTQLSYEQYF. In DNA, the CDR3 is TGTGCCAGCAGTTTTGGTGGGACACAGTTATCCTACGAGCAGTACTTC.

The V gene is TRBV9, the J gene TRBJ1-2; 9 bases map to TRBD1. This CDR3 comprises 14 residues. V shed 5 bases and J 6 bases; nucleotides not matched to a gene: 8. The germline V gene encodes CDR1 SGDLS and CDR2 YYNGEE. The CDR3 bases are TGTGCCAGCAGGAGGTCCGGGACAGGGAATGGCTACACCTTC. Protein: CASRRSGTGNGYTF.

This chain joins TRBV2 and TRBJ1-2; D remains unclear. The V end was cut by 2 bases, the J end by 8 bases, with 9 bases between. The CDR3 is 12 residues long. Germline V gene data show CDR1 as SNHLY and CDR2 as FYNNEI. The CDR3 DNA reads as TGTGCCAGCAGTGAACGGGTGAGCGGCTACACCTTC. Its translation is CASSERVSGYTF.

The CDR3 here is CASSLRGQDYGYTF. As DNA, the CDR3 is TGTGCCAGCAGCCTCAGGGGGCAGGACTATGGCTACACCTTC. V is TRBV7-2 and J is TRBJ1-2; the match to TRBD1 covers 8 bases. Germline assignment: CDR1 SGHTA and CDR2 FQGNSA. The CDR3 contains 14 residues. The ends lost 5 bases at V and 3 bases at J; junction bases unmatched: 5.

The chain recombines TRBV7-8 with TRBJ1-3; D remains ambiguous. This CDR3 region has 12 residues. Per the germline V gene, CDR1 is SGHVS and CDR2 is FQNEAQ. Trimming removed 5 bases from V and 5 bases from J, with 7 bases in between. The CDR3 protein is CASSQIRNTIYF. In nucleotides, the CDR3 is TGTGCCAGCAGCCAAATAAGAAACACCATATATTTT.

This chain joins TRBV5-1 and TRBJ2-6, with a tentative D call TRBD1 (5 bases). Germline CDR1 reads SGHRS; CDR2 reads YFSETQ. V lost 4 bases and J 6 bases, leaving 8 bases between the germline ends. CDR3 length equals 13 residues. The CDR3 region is CASSPGAANVLTF. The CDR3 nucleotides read TGCGCCAGCAGCCCTGGGGCGGCCAACGTCCTGACTTTC. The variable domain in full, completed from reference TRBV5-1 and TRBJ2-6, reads KAGVTQTPRYLIKTRGQQVTLSCSPISGHRSVSWYQQTPGQGLQFLFEYFSETQRNKGNFPGRFSGRQFSNSRSEMNVSTLELGDSALYLCASSPGAANVLTFGAGSRLTVL.